The present T cell receptor (beta chain) was sequenced within a study of blood T cell repertoires in COVID-19. Study at large: Collection of acute and convalescent COVID-19 samples took place in the United States, Italy and Spain.

The CDR3 covers 19 residues. V was trimmed by 4 bases and J by 2 bases, leaving 25 bases between them. Authors' data handling: Reference gene primer amplification gave nucleated cell count estimates. Sequencing used immunoSEQ multiplex PCR; TCRdb keeps in-frame clones, though not all of them. The V and J calls and clone size are taken from that table; D and trimming were inferred from the DNA. The sample contains about 210,000 clones, roughly 79% of which appear only once. The age range of participants was about 18 to 100 years, with residence in about two dozen US areas. The chain couples TRBV5-3 to TRBJ2-1; perhaps TRBD2 as D (6 bases). TRBV5-3 qualifies as an ORF whose function is uncertain. The origin of this receptor is a woman in her forties or fifties with acute COVID-19. The sequenced material came from PBMCs or T cells enriched from blood (not recorded which). CDR3 region: CARSPSPGTLALPYNEQFF. CDR3 nucleotide sequence: TGTGCCAGAAGCCCCTCCCCGGGGACCCTAGCGCTACCCTACAATGAGCAGTTCTTC.